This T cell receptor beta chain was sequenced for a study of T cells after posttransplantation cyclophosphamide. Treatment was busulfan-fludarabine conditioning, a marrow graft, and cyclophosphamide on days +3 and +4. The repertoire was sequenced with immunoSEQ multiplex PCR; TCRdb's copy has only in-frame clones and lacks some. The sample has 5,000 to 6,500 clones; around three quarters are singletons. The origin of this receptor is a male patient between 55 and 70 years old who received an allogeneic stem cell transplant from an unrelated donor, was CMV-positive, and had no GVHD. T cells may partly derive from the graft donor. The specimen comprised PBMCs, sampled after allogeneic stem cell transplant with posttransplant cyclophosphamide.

CDR3 DNA sequence: TGTGCCAGCAGCTTAGTGGGGGAGGGAGATACGCAGTATTTT. Its protein product is CASSLVGEGDTQYF. The V and J genes are TRBV7-2 and TRBJ2-3, with TRBD2 matching over 7 bases. The V gene's germline CDR1 is SGHTA and CDR2 FQGNSA. The CDR3 runs 14 residues. The V and J ends lost 1 base and 5 bases, in that order; junction bases with no gene match: 3.